This T cell receptor (beta chain) was profiled in a study of cytomegalovirus exposure and HLA in healthy donors. In the PCR, 60 Vbeta and 13 Jbeta primers were used. Generated by immunoSEQ multiplex PCR, the TCRdb table keeps only in-frame clones and is missing some. This table holds under 200,000 clones, around 78% found once. This clone was detected only a few times. Antigen unknown. General study points: TCR beta V- and J-gene trimming, according to a later analysis, was linked to a missense DCLRE1C variant.

Germline assignment: CDR1 GTSNPN and CDR2 SVGIG (reference sequence). V shed 2 bases, J shed 1 base, and the junction held 3 bases outside the gene matches. CDR3 size: 14 residues. The origin of this receptor is a woman in her forties or fifties in good health and CMV-seropositive. Sequencing was carried out using PBMCs. The chain is built from TRBV30 and TRBJ2-7; 9 nucleotides agree with TRBD1. DNA of the CDR3: TGTGCCTGGAGTTCAGGACAGGGGTCCTACGAGCAGTACTTC. Its translation: CAWSSGQGSYEQYF.